Listed below are T cell receptor beta chains from one sample, sequenced in a study of identical twins. Each CDR3 protein gets one entry after TCRdb re-called the 5' RACE reads with MiXCR. The sample shows about 1.7 million distinct CDR3 sequences, 25% to 35% of them seen only once. Sample: cord blood. All receptors come from a newborn girl in good health. CDR3s include the opening cysteine and the closing phenylalanine or tryptophan. A D gene is named only where the DNA matches it firmly. The size field is filled for only some rows; it gives once, few, many or a size class.

>TRBV27|few|-|TRBJ1-2
TGTGCCAGCCGATCTTGGACGGAATACTATGGCTACACCTTC
CASRSWTEYYGYTF
>TRBV4-2|-|TRBD2|TRBJ2-2
TGTGCCAGCAGGCGCATTACTAGCGGCCCGAACACCGGGGAGCTGTTTTTT
CASRRITSGPNTGELFF
>TRBV27|few|TRBD2|TRBJ2-1
TGTGCCAGCAGTCTCATTGGCGGGAGGGCCTTTGATGAGCAGTTCTTC
CASSLIGGRAFDEQFF
>TRBV4-2|-|TRBD2|TRBJ2-7
TGTGCCAGCAGCCAGTTCCGGGAGGGCCCCTACGAGCAGTACTTC
CASSQFREGPYEQYF
>TRBV27|many|TRBD1|TRBJ2-1
TGTGCCAGCAGTTTAACAGGGGGCAGCGAGCAGTTCTTC
CASSLTGGSEQFF
>TRBV20-1|-|-|TRBJ2-1
TGCAGTGCTAGGACCCATTGGGCGACCCCCTCCTACAATGAGCAGTTCTTC
CSARTHWATPSYNEQFF
>TRBV12-3/TRBV12-4|few|-|TRBJ2-5
TGTGCCAGCAGTTTAGGGCGACGTCGAACCGTCCAAGAGACCCAGTACTTC
CASSLGRRRTVQETQYF
>TRBV5-1|-|TRBD1|TRBJ2-1
TGCGCCAGCAGCTCCACCGGGACAGGGATGAATGAGCAGTTCTTC
CASSSTGTGMNEQFF
>TRBV14|-|-|TRBJ2-3
TGTGCCAGCAGCCAAGGGGGAAGGAGCGGACACGATACGCAGTATTTT
CASSQGGRSGHDTQYF
>TRBV20-1|-|-|TRBJ2-1
TGCAGTGCTAGGAGGAACAATGTGCAGTTCTTC
CSARRNNVQFF
>TRBV5-5|-|TRBD1|TRBJ1-5
TGTGCCAGCAGCCCCCGACAGGGGCGGGAGAATCAGCCCCAGCATTTT
CASSPRQGRENQPQHF
>TRBV12-5|-|-|TRBJ1-2
TGTGCTAGTGGTTTGGGAGGCCGGGGCTACACCTTC
CASGLGGRGYTF
>TRBV4-2|few|TRBD2|TRBJ2-2
TGTGCCAGCAGCCACCAGACTAGCGGGAGGGCGAACACCGGGGAGCTGTTTTTT
CASSHQTSGRANTGELFF
>TRBV18|-|-|TRBJ2-4
TGTGCCAGCTCACCTATTTTGACGCCCCTAGCCAAAAACATTCAGTACTTC
CASSPILTPLAKNIQYF
>TRBV5-1|-|TRBD2|TRBJ2-1
TGCGCCAGCAGCTTGGCAGCGGGAGAGCGCTCCTACAATGAGCAGTTCTTC
CASSLAAGERSYNEQFF
>TRBV5-1|-|TRBD2|TRBJ2-1
TGCGCCAGCAGCTTGGGGGGACTAGCGGGAGGAGTAGTAGATGTGCAGTTCTTC
CASSLGGLAGGVVDVQFF